The source of this TCR beta chain is a study of radiation and T cells in renal cell carcinoma. Trimming removed 6 bases at V and 1 base at J, with 19 bases between. The CDR3 has 17 amino acids. In germline, CDR1 is KGHSH, CDR2 LQKENI. Findings and caveats of the study: Without pretreatment biopsies, baseline tumor clonotype presence was undetermined.

Worth noting for this clone: Its antigen is undetermined.

Time point defined: blood 2 weeks post-SBRT. Treatment noted: 15 Gy SBRT to primary tumor, nephrectomy 4 weeks later. Radiation-treated patients gave blood at baseline, week 2 and week 4. TCRdb's copy holds only in-frame clones and misses some; the assay was immunoSEQ multiplex PCR. The data show roughly 150,000 clones, about 87% seen once. The sample here was blood, taken from a patient whose treatment included radiotherapy and nephrectomy. V is TRBV18 and J is TRBJ2-1, with TRBD1 as a possible D gene (6 bases). This clonotype originated in a woman between 50 and 59 years old with renal cell carcinoma. CDR3: CASSYNEGVLSYNEQFF. The CDR3 DNA follows: TGTGCCAGCTCGTACAACGAGGGGGTGCTTTCCTACAATGAGCAGTTCTTC.